This is a list of T cell receptor beta chains from one sample in a study of memory CD4+ T cells and cytomegalovirus serostatus. Clones were sequenced by immunoSEQ multiplex PCR, and TCRdb holds only the in-frame ones, with some missing. The sample lists some 44,000 clones, roughly 73% occurring once. Sequencing was carried out using memory CD4+ T cells from blood. The receptor set was obtained from an adult in good health and CMV-seronegative. Each CDR3 is given with its conserved first and last residue. A D gene is named only where the DNA matches it firmly. Clone size, where shown, is once, few, many, or a class for clones that have expanded.

TRBJ1-2 TRBV5-4 few NA CASCLMAFRDYGYTF TGTGCCAGCTGCCTAATGGCTTTCCGGGACTATGGCTACACCTTC
TRBJ1-2 TRBV5-4 NA NA CASSLSAPDLTKYGYTF TGTGCCAGCAGCTTGTCCGCCCCGGACCTTACCAAGTATGGCTACACCTTC
TRBJ1-1 TRBV30 NA TRBD1 CAVKTGEVGNTGAFF TGTGCCGTTAAGACAGGGGAAGTAGGGAACACTGGAGCTTTCTTT
TRBJ2-2 TRBV13 NA TRBD2 CASSLLLAGGPGELFF TGTGCCAGCAGCTTGCTCCTAGCGGGGGGGCCCGGGGAGCTGTTTTTT
TRBJ2-2 TRBV10-3 few NA CAIRTGTANTGELFF TGTGCCATCAGGACCGGGACGGCGAACACCGGGGAGCTGTTTTTT
TRBJ1-2 TRBV2 NA NA CASSIIRDTAGYTF TGTGCCAGCAGTATCATTCGGGACACGGCGGGCTACACCTTC
TRBJ2-1 TRBV19 NA NA CASKGILVGNEQFF TGTGCCAGCAAAGGGATTTTAGTTGGGAATGAGCAGTTCTTC
TRBJ2-3 TRBV5-1 NA TRBD2 CASSLTAGGTDTQYF TGCGCCAGCAGCTTGACGGCGGGAGGCACAGATACGCAGTATTTT
TRBJ1-1 TRBV18 NA TRBD1 CASSPGQGGTEAFF TGTGCCAGCTCACCAGGACAGGGGGGCACTGAAGCTTTCTTT
TRBJ1-3 TRBV28 NA NA CASSLHMTAISGTGNTIYF TGTGCCAGCAGTCTCCATATGACAGCGATATCGGGCACTGGAAACACCATATATTTT
TRBJ2-3 TRBV5-6 NA TRBD1 CASSLGQGGTDTQYF TGTGCCAGCAGCTTGGGACAGGGTGGGACAGATACGCAGTATTTT
TRBJ1-2 TRBV7-3 NA TRBD1 CASSLSGDRAGYTF TGTGCCAGCAGCTTAAGTGGGGACAGGGCTGGCTACACCTTC
TRBJ2-5 TRBV7-9 NA NA CASSLPPKETQYF TGTGCCAGCAGCTTACCGCCCAAGGAGACCCAGTACTTC
TRBJ1-2 TRBV27 NA NA CASSSAGPSYGYTF TGTGCCAGCAGTTCGGCCGGGCCCAGCTATGGCTACACCTTC
TRBJ1-4 TRBV7-2 NA TRBD1 CASSPQPPGQGNEKLFF TGTGCCAGCAGCCCCCAGCCCCCGGGACAGGGGAATGAAAAACTGTTTTTT
TRBJ1-6 TRBV25-1 few TRBD1 CASSSTQGAGSPLHF TGTGCCAGCAGCTCGACGCAGGGGGCGGGTTCACCCCTCCACTTT
TRBJ2-1 TRBV4-1 NA NA CASSQERETSSYNEQFF TGCGCCAGCAGCCAAGAAAGGGAGACTAGCTCCTACAATGAGCAGTTCTTC
TRBJ1-1 TRBV6-1 NA NA CASRATGRKGTEAFF TGTGCCAGCAGAGCCACAGGCCGTAAGGGCACTGAAGCTTTCTTT
TRBJ1-4 TRBV15 NA NA CATSRDQGGPWEKLFF TGTGCCACCAGCAGAGATCAAGGGGGTCCTTGGGAAAAACTGTTTTTT
TRBJ2-2 TRBV7-2 few TRBD1 CASSLWDRGTGELFF TGTGCCAGCAGCTTATGGGACAGGGGGACCGGGGAGCTGTTTTTT
TRBJ2-1 TRBV7-3 NA NA CASSLLLGDRSYNEQFF TGTGCCAGCAGCCTACTTCTGGGGGATAGGTCCTACAATGAGCAGTTCTTC
TRBJ2-6 TRBV5-1 NA TRBD1 CASSKRQGDSGANVLTF TGCGCCAGCAGCAAAAGACAGGGGGACTCTGGGGCCAACGTCCTGACTTTC
TRBJ1-1 TRBV5-1 NA NA CASSSLLGGATEAFF TGCGCCAGCAGCTCACTTCTGGGGGGCGCGACTGAAGCTTTCTTT
TRBJ2-3 TRBV5-4 NA TRBD1 CASSAPRQGVADTQYF TGTGCCAGCAGCGCACCGAGACAGGGGGTTGCAGATACGCAGTATTTT
TRBJ2-2 TRBV9 NA NA CASSVAPWSWDTGELFF TGTGCCAGCAGCGTAGCCCCCTGGTCTTGGGACACCGGGGAGCTGTTTTTT